A few counts support the clone carrying this TCR beta chain. Its antigen is still unknown. The data stem from a study of identical twins. Whole-study findings and limits: Memory repertoires lacked the insertion deficit that abundant cord blood beta clonotypes showed.

TCRdb independently ran MiXCR on the 5' RACE reads; one entry per CDR3 protein. The sample includes about 660,000 distinct CDR3 sequences, 8.5% to 9% of them seen just once. Per the germline V gene, CDR1 is SGHKS and CDR2 is YYEKEE (reference sequence). Trimming removed 4 bases from V and 4 bases from J; junction bases left unmatched: 7. The CDR3 contains 15 residues. This sample also appeared in a second study, on yellow fever vaccine responses in identical twins.

The genes are TRBV5-5 and TRBJ2-7, with 11 bases aligning to TRBD2. Material: PBMCs. The clonotype originates from a woman in her late teens or twenties in good health. In nucleotides, the CDR3 is TGTGCCAGCAGCCCGGCTAGCGGGAGGACGTACGAGCAGTACTTC. Amino acid sequence: CASSPASGRTYEQYF.